One and the same sample provided the 25 T cell receptor beta chains below, sequenced in a study of cytomegalovirus exposure and HLA in healthy donors. Vbeta (60) and Jbeta (13) primers were used in the PCR. Sequenced by immunoSEQ multiplex PCR; TCRdb stores in-frame clones only, minus some. The sample lists 110,000 to 150,000 clones, around 79% occurring once. Sequencing input: PBMCs. These receptors were obtained from a male donor in good health and CMV-seronegative.

The V and J genes are TRBV11-1 and TRBJ2-7; perhaps TRBD2 as D (5 bases). The germline V gene has CDR1 SGHAT and CDR2 FQDESV (reference sequence). The CDR3 spans 14 residues. V was clipped by 6 bases and J by 0 bases, with 12 bases between them. CDR3 residues: CASREEGISYEQYF. CDR3 DNA: TGTGCCAGCAGGGAGGAAGGGATCTCCTACGAGCAGTACTTC.

A few counts support this clone. The chain has TRBV6-1 and TRBJ2-7, with D possibly being TRBD2 (6 bases). Germline V gene data show CDR1 as MNHNS and CDR2 as SASEGT. V was shortened by 6 bases and J by 0 bases, with 12 bases between the two germline ends. CDR3 length: 14 amino acids. In nucleotides, the CDR3 is TGTGCCAGCAGGCGGGACTTTAGCTCCTACGAGCAGTACTTC. Residues: CASRRDFSSYEQYF.

The chain recombines TRBV5-4 with TRBJ2-7; 7 positions match TRBD1. The CDR3 runs 14 residues. CDR1 and CDR2 (germline): SGHNT, YYREEE (reference sequence). The trim removed 4 bases at V and 0 bases at J, leaving 4 bases unmatched. As DNA, the CDR3 is TGTGCCAGCAGCCCTCGGGACAGCTCCTACGAGCAGTACTTC. Amino acid sequence: CASSPRDSSYEQYF.

This clone has a handful of counts. The chain carries TRBV10-2 and TRBJ2-5; 9 positions agree with TRBD1. The J call may be mistaken, given a closer DNA end match to TRBJ2-7. The V gene's germline CDR1 is WSHSY and CDR2 SAAADI. CDR3 size: 14 residues. CDR3 sequence (DNA): TGCGCCAGCGAACTCGGACAGGGGATCAACGAGCAGTACTTC. It is translated as CASELGQGINEQYF.

Written as DNA, the CDR3 is TGTGCCAGCGGGAAGGGGGATGGCTCCTATAATTCACCCCTCCACTTT. It encodes CASGKGDGSYNSPLHF. V gene TRBV27 combines with J gene TRBJ1-6; perhaps TRBD1 as D (6 bases). Deletions cut 8 bases from V and 0 bases from J, with 14 bases between. The CDR3 is 16 residues long. In germline, CDR1 is MNHEY, CDR2 SMNVEV (reference sequence).

This clone was counted once. This chain connects TRBV29-1 to TRBJ2-1; D is uncertain. The CDR3 totals 10 residues. V lost 5 bases and J lost 8, with 7 bases in between. Germline V gene sequence: CDR1 SQVTM, CDR2 ANQGSEA. The DNA for the CDR3 is TGCAGCGTTCTTTTAGATGAGCAGTTCTTC. Encoded protein: CSVLLDEQFF.

This chain connects TRBV6-5 to TRBJ2-3; D uncertain. The CDR3 sequence is 12 residues long. Germline V gives CDR1 MNHEY, CDR2 SVGAGI. The ends were cut back, 5 bases at V and 2 bases at J, with 5 bases in the middle. CDR3 protein: CASSANTDTQYF. CDR3 nucleotide sequence: TGTGCCAGCAGTGCGAACACAGATACGCAGTATTTT.

Written as DNA, the CDR3 is TGTGCCAGCAGCTTAGATCATGGACAGGGGTCCCGAGGGGCCCAGTACTTC. Its translation is CASSLDHGQGSRGAQYF. The chain combines TRBV11-2 with TRBJ2-5; 9 bases match TRBD1. Trimming cost V 0 bases and J 9 bases; bases outside gene matches: 14. Germline-derived CDR1 and CDR2 are SGHAT and FQNNGV. The CDR3 contains 17 residues.

This sequence joins TRBV14 and TRBJ1-1; possible D gene TRBD1, 6 bases. Trimming took 0 bases from V and 8 from J, leaving 19 bases between them. This CDR3 spans 16 amino acids. In germline, CDR1 is SGHDN, CDR2 FVKESK. Written as DNA, the CDR3 is TGTGCCAGCAGCCAAGAAGCCGGGGGGCCGGGACGGGAAGCTTTCTTT. It translates to CASSQEAGGPGREAFF. Full variable domain (rest looked up from reference TRBV14 and TRBJ1-1): EAGVTQFPSHSVIEKGQTVTLRCDPISGHDNLYWYRRVMGKEIKFLLHFVKESKQDESGMPNNRFLAERTGGTYSTLKVQPAELEDSGVYFCASSQEAGGPGREAFFGQGTRLTVV.

The chain recombines TRBV6-6 with TRBJ2-5; TRBD2 is a possible D gene (5 bases). CDR3 length: 14 amino acids. The germline gives CDR1 MNHNY, CDR2 SVGAGI (reference sequence). Trimming took 0 bases from V and 11 from J, leaving 16 bases between them. The CDR3 DNA sequence: TGTGCCAGCAGTTACTCGGGTGATTCTACGGGGCAGTACTTC. It yields the protein CASSYSGDSTGQYF.

The chain carries TRBV4-1 and TRBJ1-2; D is ambiguous. The V gene's germline CDR1 is MGHRA and CDR2 YSYEKL. This CDR3 has 11 residues. Trimming took 0 bases from V and 12 from J, leaving 8 bases between them. CDR3: CASSQDGEDTF. CDR3 nucleotides: TGCGCCAGCAGCCAAGATGGAGAGGACACCTTC.

The chain carries TRBV7-9 and TRBJ2-7, with 10 nucleotides matching TRBD2. Germline V gene data show CDR1 as SEHNR and CDR2 as FQNEAQ (reference sequence). The V and J ends lost 5 bases and 4 bases, in that order; junction bases with no gene match: 8. The CDR3 runs to 15 residues. The CDR3 nucleotides read TGTGCCAGCAGCCGCCTAGCGGGGGTGAAATACGAGCAGTACTTC. As protein: CASSRLAGVKYEQYF.

The genes are TRBV29-1 and TRBJ1-5; D is perhaps TRBD1 (6 bases). The V and J ends lost 0 bases and 6 bases respectively, with 15 bases between them. The CDR3 loop spans 15 amino acids. Germline V gives CDR1 SQVTM, CDR2 ANQGSEA. The CDR3 DNA reads as TGCAGCGTTGAAGATCGTGGCAGGGGCACTCAGCCCCAGCATTTT. Amino acid sequence: CSVEDRGRGTQPQHF.

The table lists this clone with a few counts. The rearrangement uses TRBV7-2 and TRBJ1-2, with 7 bases lining up with TRBD1. This CDR3 spans 13 amino acids. V trimming: 6 bases; J trimming: 2 bases; junction bases outside the gene matches: 3. Germline CDR1 reads SGHTA; CDR2 reads FQGNSA. The CDR3 sequence: CASRQQGNYGYTF. CDR3 in DNA: TGTGCCAGCAGGCAACAGGGGAACTATGGCTACACCTTC.

This rearrangement joins TRBV6-1 to TRBJ2-3; a weak D match, TRBD1 (6 bases). V gave up 0 bases and J gave up 2 bases, with 6 bases separating them. In germline, CDR1 is MNHNS, CDR2 SASEGT. This CDR3 has 14 residues. The CDR3 nucleotides are TGTGCCAGCAGTGAAGCGGGGGCCACAGATACGCAGTATTTT. Protein product: CASSEAGATDTQYF.

V and J are TRBV20-1 and TRBJ1-2; D is uncertain. V lost 0 bases to trimming and J lost 7 bases, with 6 bases between them. There are 11 residues in the CDR3. CDR1 and CDR2 from the germline V gene are DFQATT and SNEGSKA (reference sequence). The CDR3 is CSARDLGGYTF. CDR3 DNA: TGCAGTGCTAGAGATCTAGGTGGCTACACCTTC.

The J gene is TRBJ2-1, the V gene TRBV5-1; 8 bases map to TRBD2. Germline values: CDR1 SGHRS, CDR2 YFSETQ. This CDR3 has 19 residues. J was trimmed by 5 bases and V by 4 bases; bases with no gene match: 20. CDR3 DNA sequence: TGCGCCAGCAGCAAACGCGTCTTAGCCGGGACTAGGAAACACAATGAGCAGTTCTTC. Encoded protein: CASSKRVLAGTRKHNEQFF.

The CDR3 region has the DNA TGTGCCAGCAGCCGAGGGCCTTCAGCGAACCAAGAGACCCAGTACTTC. Translated, it gives CASSRGPSANQETQYF. V and J are TRBV5-4 and TRBJ2-5; perhaps TRBD2 as D (5 bases). The CDR3 has 16 residues. Germline assignment: CDR1 SGHNT and CDR2 YYREEE (reference sequence). V was trimmed by 4 bases and J by 0 bases, leaving 16 bases between them.

The chain has TRBV14 and TRBJ2-2; 12 positions agree with TRBD1. CDR3 length: 15 residues. The V gene end was trimmed by 4 bases and the J gene end by 4 bases; junction bases not matched to a gene: 1. In germline, CDR1 is SGHDN, CDR2 FVKESK. CDR3 sequence: CASSRDRGLTGELFF. In DNA, the CDR3 is TGTGCCAGCAGCCGGGACAGGGGGCTCACCGGGGAGCTGTTTTTT.

The chain has TRBV29-1 and TRBJ1-2; TRBD1 might be the D (5 bases). There are 14 residues in the CDR3. The V gene's germline CDR1 is SQVTM and CDR2 ANQGSEA. V was trimmed by 2 bases and J by 0 bases, leaving 10 bases between them. The CDR3 region is CSVEWGRPNYGYTF. CDR3 DNA: TGCAGCGTTGAATGGGGCCGACCTAACTATGGCTACACCTTC.

CDR3 coding DNA: TGTGCCAGCAGTGACGCTACCGGGACTTCCCCCTACGAGCAGTACTTC. The encoded protein is CASSDATGTSPYEQYF. The rearrangement uses TRBV2 and TRBJ2-7; D might be TRBD2 (6 bases). Trimming removed 3 bases from V and 2 bases from J, with 17 bases in between. Germline CDR1 reads SNHLY; CDR2 reads FYNNEI. The CDR3 is 16 residues long.

The rearrangement uses TRBV6-6 and TRBJ2-5, with 12 bases fitting TRBD2. J lost 4 bases, V lost 6 bases, and 9 bases had no gene match. The germline CDR1 and CDR2 sequences are MNHNY and SVGAGI (reference sequence). CDR3 length: 16 amino acids. The CDR3 region is CASSRRLAGVGETQYF. The DNA of the CDR3 is TGTGCCAGCAGCCGACGACTAGCGGGAGTAGGAGAGACCCAGTACTTC.

The chain carries TRBV7-9 and TRBJ1-4; 8 nucleotides agree with TRBD1. Per the germline V gene, CDR1 is SEHNR and CDR2 is FQNEAQ (reference sequence). CDR3 size: 16 residues. J gave up 2 bases and V 5 bases, and 7 bases lay outside the gene matches. CDR3 nucleotide sequence: TGTGCCAGCAGCCTAACAGGGGGGCGGACTAATGAAAAACTGTTTTTT. It encodes CASSLTGGRTNEKLFF.

The chain is built from TRBV7-2 and TRBJ1-2; possibly TRBD1 for D (6 bases). The CDR3 has 14 amino acids. Trimming cost V 6 bases and J 5 bases, with 16 bases left between them. The V gene's germline CDR1 is SGHTA and CDR2 FQGNSA. The CDR3 spells CASRKPGQIYGYTF. The CDR3 region has the DNA TGTGCCAGCAGAAAACCCGGACAGATTTATGGCTACACCTTC.

CDR3 in DNA: TGTGCCAGTAGTATCAAGGGAACAACAGGGGCCCTTTACAATGAGCAGTTCTTC. It translates to CASSIKGTTGALYNEQFF. The chain couples TRBV19 to TRBJ2-1, with 7 positions matching TRBD1. The V gene end was trimmed by 3 bases and the J gene end by 4 bases; junction bases not matched to a gene: 15. This CDR3 spans 18 amino acids. Per germline, CDR1 LNHDA and CDR2 SQIVND (reference sequence).